This TCR beta chain emerged from a study of T cell responses to AZD1222 COVID-19 vaccine. Regarding this clone: Antigen unknown.

TCRdb's copy holds only in-frame clones and misses some; the assay was immunoSEQ multiplex PCR. The table records approximately 190,000 clones, approximately 94% of them present only once. Notes on the study in general: A rise in Spike-specific TCR breadth and depth followed two AZD1222 doses. None of the repertoires were sampled until the peak T cell response had passed.

This CDR3 comprises 16 residues. Trimming pared 2 bases from V and 2 bases from J, leaving 13 bases between. The V gene's germline CDR1 is MNHNS and CDR2 SASEGT. The genes are TRBV6-1 and TRBJ1-5, with D possibly matching TRBD1 (6 bases). This TCR derives from an adult in good health. The specimen was peripheral blood, collected on day 0 of AZD1222 vaccination. The CDR3 sequence: CASSENGGRGNQPQHF. The CDR3 coding sequence is TGTGCCAGCAGTGAAAATGGGGGCAGGGGCAATCAGCCCCAGCATTTT.